The 9 T cell receptor beta chains below come from one sample, sequenced in a study of blood T cell dynamics during melanoma immunotherapy (dated by TCRdb to 2020 to 2021). The sample's time point label is to be understood as: week 3, after first cycle of checkpoint inhibitor. Receptor libraries were prepared by the immunoSEQ multiplex PCR assay. Drawn from immuneACCESS, this table holds only the in-frame rearrangements with V and J called that TCRdb kept. Clones are partly lost; checked studies trace under half to an unresolved V gene and leave the rest unexplained. The sample table lists more than 8,000 clones, roughly 91% of them with a count of one. 2% to 2.5% of the sample lies in the top ten. The sample consisted of blood, taken from a patient treated with checkpoint blockade. All receptors come from a human donor with melanoma.

The count of this clone is one. This chain links TRBV9 with TRBJ2-6; D gene uncertain. The CDR3 loop spans 16 amino acids. Germline values: CDR1 SGDLS, CDR2 YYNGEE. V was pared by 7 bases and J by 0 bases, with 14 bases between. The CDR3 DNA is TGTGCCAGCGGCTGGGCCGCCAACTCTGGGGCCAACGTCCTGACTTTC. Encoded protein: CASGWAANSGANVLTF. Variable domain in full (rest from reference TRBV9 and TRBJ2-6): DSGVTQTPKHLITATGQRVTLRCSPRSGDLSVYWYQQSLDQGLQFLIQYYNGEERAKGNILERFSAQQFPDLHSELNLSSLELGDSALYFCASGWAANSGANVLTFGAGSRLTVL.

The rearrangement joins TRBV19 to TRBJ2-7, with D possibly being TRBD1 or TRBD2 (5 bases each). V dropped 5 bases and J dropped 3 bases, with 11 bases sitting between them. The CDR3 runs 13 residues. Per germline, CDR1 LNHDA and CDR2 SQIVND (reference sequence). The DNA for the CDR3 is TGTGCCAGTAGTCCGGGACCCCACTACGAGCAGTACTTC. This codes for CASSPGPHYEQYF.

The J gene is TRBJ1-6, the V gene TRBV9; 7 bases are shared with TRBD1. Germline CDR1 and CDR2: SGDLS and YYNGEE. This CDR3 is built from 17 residues. V was pared by 3 bases and J by 0 bases, with 6 bases of the junction left unmatched. The CDR3, as DNA: TGTGCCAGCAGCGGCACAGGGGTGCCCTCCTATAATTCACCCCTCCACTTT. It codes for CASSGTGVPSYNSPLHF.

In this sample, this clone turned up a few times. V and J are TRBV5-8 and TRBJ1-5; possibly TRBD1 for D (5 bases). The germline V gene encodes CDR1 SGHTS and CDR2 YDEGEE. CDR3 size: 15 residues. Trimming stripped 0 bases from V and 3 bases from J, with 10 bases between. The CDR3 coding sequence is TGTGCCAGCAGCTTGGCAGGGTATGACAATCAGCCCCAGCATTTT. This encodes CASSLAGYDNQPQHF.

V usage is TRBV12-5 and J usage is TRBJ2-1; TRBD2 matches at 10 bases. CDR3 size: 16 residues. Trimming at V came to 1 base and at J to 7 bases, leaving 7 bases not matched to a gene. CDR1 is LGHNT, CDR2 FRNRAP, per germline. The CDR3 spells CASGLAVAGGLNEQFF. The CDR3 nucleotides are TGTGCTAGTGGTTTGGCAGTAGCGGGAGGCTTGAATGAGCAGTTCTTC.

CDR3 sequence (DNA): TGTGCCAGCAGCGTAGATTCTAGCGGGAGGTACGAGCAGTACTTC. Amino acid sequence: CASSVDSSGRYEQYF. The genes are TRBV9 and TRBJ2-7; 11 bases line up with TRBD2. From germline, CDR1 is SGDLS and CDR2 YYNGEE. The CDR3 spans 15 residues. V was clipped by 0 bases and J by 4 bases; unmatched bases: 3.

The chain joins TRBV7-9 to TRBJ2-2; D gene ambiguous. V lost 1 base and J lost 1, with 4 bases in between. CDR1 and CDR2 from the germline V gene are SEHNR and FQNEAQ (reference sequence). The CDR3 totals 14 residues. CDR3 DNA: TGTGCCAGCAGCTTAGGAGGGAACACCGGGGAGCTGTTTTTT. Its translation is CASSLGGNTGELFF.

Only a few counts were recorded for this clone. The chain couples TRBV5-5 to TRBJ2-7; possibly TRBD2 for D (6 bases). CDR1 and CDR2 from the germline V gene are SGHKS and YYEKEE (reference sequence). Trimming pared 0 bases from V and 6 bases from J, leaving 13 bases between. The CDR3 covers 14 residues. Here the CDR3 reads CASSLGLVLREQYF. In DNA form, the CDR3 reads TGTGCCAGCAGCTTGGGACTAGTTTTACGCGAGCAGTACTTC.

This chain joins TRBV5-1 and TRBJ2-7, with 8 bases fitting TRBD1. The V gene's germline CDR1 is SGHRS and CDR2 YFSETQ. The CDR3 has 15 amino acids. J gave up 4 bases and V 2 bases, and 8 bases lay outside the gene matches. Here the CDR3 DNA reads TGCGCCAGCAGCTTACAGGGGGAAAGAGCGTACGAGCAGTACTTC. It specifies CASSLQGERAYEQYF.